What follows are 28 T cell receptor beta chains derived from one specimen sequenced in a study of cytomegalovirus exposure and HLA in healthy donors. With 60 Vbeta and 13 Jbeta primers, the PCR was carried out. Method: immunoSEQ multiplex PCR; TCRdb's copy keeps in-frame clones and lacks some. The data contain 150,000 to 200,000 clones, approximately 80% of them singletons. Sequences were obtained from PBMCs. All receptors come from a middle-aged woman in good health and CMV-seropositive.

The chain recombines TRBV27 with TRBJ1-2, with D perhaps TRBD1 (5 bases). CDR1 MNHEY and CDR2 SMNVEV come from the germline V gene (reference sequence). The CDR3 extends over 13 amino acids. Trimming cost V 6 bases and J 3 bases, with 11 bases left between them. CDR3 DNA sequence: TGTGCCAGCAGATCTAAGACAGACTATGGCTACACCTTC. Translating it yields CASRSKTDYGYTF.

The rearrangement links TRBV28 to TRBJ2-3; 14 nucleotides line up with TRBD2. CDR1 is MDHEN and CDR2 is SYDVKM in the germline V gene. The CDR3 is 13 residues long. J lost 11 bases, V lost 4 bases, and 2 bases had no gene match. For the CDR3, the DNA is TGTGCCAGCAGTTCGGGACTAGCGGGGGAGCAGTATTTT. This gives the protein CASSSGLAGEQYF.

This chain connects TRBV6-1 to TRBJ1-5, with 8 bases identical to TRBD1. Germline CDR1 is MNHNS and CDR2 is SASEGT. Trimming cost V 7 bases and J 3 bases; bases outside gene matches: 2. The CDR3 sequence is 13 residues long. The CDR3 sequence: CASNRGNNQPQHF. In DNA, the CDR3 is TGTGCCAGCAACAGGGGGAACAATCAGCCCCAGCATTTT.

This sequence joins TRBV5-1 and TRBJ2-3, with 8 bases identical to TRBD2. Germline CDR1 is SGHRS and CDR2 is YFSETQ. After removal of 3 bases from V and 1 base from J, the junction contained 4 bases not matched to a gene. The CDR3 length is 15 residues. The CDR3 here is CASSSAGGGTDTQYF. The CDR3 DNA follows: TGCGCCAGCAGCTCGGCGGGGGGCGGCACAGATACGCAGTATTTT.

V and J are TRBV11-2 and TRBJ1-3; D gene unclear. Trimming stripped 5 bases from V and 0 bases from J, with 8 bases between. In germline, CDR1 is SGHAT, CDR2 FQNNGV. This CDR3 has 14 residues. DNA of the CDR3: TGTGCCAGCAGCCAGGTCGTCTCTGGAAACACCATATATTTT. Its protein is CASSQVVSGNTIYF.

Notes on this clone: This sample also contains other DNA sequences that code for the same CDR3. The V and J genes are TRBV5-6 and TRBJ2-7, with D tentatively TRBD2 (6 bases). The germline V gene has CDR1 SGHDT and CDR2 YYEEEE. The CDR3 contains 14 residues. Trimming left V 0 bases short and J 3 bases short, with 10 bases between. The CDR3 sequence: CASSLGGDFYEQYF. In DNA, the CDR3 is TGTGCCAGCAGCTTGGGCGGGGACTTCTACGAGCAGTACTTC.

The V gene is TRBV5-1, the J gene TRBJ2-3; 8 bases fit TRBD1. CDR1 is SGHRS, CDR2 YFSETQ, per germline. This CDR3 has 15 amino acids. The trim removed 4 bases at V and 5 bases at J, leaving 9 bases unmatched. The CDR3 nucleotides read TGCGCCAGCAGCCCGACGACAGGGGCCGGAGATACGCAGTATTTT. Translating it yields CASSPTTGAGDTQYF.

The CDR3: CASSRVGTGSGGYTF. For the CDR3, the DNA is TGTGCCAGCAGCCGGGTGGGGACAGGGTCCGGTGGCTACACCTTC. The chain links TRBV14 to TRBJ1-2, with 9 bases matching TRBD1. The CDR3 is 15 residues long. The germline V gene encodes CDR1 SGHDN and CDR2 FVKESK. Germline trimming cut 4 bases from V and 7 bases from J; bases unmatched to any gene: 10.

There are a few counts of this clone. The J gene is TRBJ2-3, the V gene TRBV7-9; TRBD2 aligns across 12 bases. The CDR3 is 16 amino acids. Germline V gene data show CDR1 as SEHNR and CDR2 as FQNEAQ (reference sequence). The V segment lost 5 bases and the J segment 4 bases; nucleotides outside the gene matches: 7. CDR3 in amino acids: CASSATSGGASDTQYF. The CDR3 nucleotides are TGTGCCAGCAGCGCGACTAGCGGGGGTGCATCAGATACGCAGTATTTT.

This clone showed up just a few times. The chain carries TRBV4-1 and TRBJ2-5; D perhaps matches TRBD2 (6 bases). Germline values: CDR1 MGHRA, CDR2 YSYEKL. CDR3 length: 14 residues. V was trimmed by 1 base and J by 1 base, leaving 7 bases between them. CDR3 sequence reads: CASSQGAGQETQYF. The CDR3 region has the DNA TGCGCCAGCAGCCAAGGAGCGGGCCAAGAGACCCAGTACTTC.

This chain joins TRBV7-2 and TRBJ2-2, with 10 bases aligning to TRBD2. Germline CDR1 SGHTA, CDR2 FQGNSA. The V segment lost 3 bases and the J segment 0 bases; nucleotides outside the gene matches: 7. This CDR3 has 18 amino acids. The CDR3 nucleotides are TGTGCCAGCAGCTTCGAGACTAGCGGGTTCGCGAACACCGGGGAGCTGTTTTTT. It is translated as CASSFETSGFANTGELFF.

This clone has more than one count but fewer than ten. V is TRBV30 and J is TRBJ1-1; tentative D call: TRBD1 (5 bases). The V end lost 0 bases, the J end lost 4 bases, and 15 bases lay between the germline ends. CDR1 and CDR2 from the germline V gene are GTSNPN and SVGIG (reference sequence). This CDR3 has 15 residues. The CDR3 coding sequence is TGTGCCTGGAGTGTAAGAAGGGAACAGGTCACTGAAGCTTTCTTT. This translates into CAWSVRREQVTEAFF. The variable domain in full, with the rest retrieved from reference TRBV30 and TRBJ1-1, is SQTIHQWPATLVQPVGSPLSLECTVEGTSNPNLYWYRQAAGRGLQLLFYSVGIGQISSEVPQNLSASRPQDRQFILSSKKLLLSDSGFYLCAWSVRREQVTEAFFGQGTRLTVV.

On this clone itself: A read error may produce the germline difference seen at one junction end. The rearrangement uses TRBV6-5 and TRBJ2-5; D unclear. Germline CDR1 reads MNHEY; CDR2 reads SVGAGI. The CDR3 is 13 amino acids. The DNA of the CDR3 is TGTGCCAGCAGGGGTCCATCGGCAGAGGCCCAGTACTTC. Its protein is CASRGPSAEAQYF.

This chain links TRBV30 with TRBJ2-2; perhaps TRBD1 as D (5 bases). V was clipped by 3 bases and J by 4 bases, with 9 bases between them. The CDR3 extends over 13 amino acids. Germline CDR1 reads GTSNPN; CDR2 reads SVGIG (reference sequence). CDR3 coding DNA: TGTGCCTGGAGCCAAGGGGCCACCGGGGAGCTGTTTTTT. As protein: CAWSQGATGELFF.

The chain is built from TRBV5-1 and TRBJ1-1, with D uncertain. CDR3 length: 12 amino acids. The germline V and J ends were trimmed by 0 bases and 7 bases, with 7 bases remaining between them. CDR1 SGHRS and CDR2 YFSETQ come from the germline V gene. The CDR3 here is CASSLGQVEAFF. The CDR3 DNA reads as TGCGCCAGCAGCTTGGGCCAGGTTGAAGCTTTCTTT.

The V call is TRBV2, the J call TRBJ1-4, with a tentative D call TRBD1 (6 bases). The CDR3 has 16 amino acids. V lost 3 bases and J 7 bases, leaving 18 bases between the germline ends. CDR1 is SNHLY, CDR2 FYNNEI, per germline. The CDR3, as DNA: TGTGCCAGCAGTGACAGTTCTGGGGGCTTAAGTGAAAAACTGTTTTTT. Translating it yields CASSDSSGGLSEKLFF.

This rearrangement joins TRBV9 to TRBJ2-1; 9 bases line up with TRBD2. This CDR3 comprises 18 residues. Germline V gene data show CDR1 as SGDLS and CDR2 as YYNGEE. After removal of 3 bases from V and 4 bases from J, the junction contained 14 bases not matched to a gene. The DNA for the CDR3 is TGTGCCAGCAGCGACAGCGTCGGGACTAGCCTAGGATACAATGAGCAGTTCTTC. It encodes CASSDSVGTSLGYNEQFF. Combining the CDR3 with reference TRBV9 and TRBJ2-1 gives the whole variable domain DSGVTQTPKHLITATGQRVTLRCSPRSGDLSVYWYQQSLDQGLQFLIQYYNGEERAKGNILERFSAQQFPDLHSELNLSSLELGDSALYFCASSDSVGTSLGYNEQFFGPGTRLTVL.

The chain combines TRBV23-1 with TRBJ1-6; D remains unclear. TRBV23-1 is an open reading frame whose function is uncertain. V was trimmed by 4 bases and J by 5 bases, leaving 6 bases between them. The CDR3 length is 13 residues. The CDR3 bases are TGCGCCAGCAGTCCGAGGAATAATTCACCCCTCCACTTT. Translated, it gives CASSPRNNSPLHF.

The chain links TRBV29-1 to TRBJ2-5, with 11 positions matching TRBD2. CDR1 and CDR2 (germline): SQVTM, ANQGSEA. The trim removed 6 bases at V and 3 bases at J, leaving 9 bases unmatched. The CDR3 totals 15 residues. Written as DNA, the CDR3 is TGCAGCGTGGGACTAGCGGCCGCGGCCAAAGAGACCCAGTACTTC. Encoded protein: CSVGLAAAAKETQYF.

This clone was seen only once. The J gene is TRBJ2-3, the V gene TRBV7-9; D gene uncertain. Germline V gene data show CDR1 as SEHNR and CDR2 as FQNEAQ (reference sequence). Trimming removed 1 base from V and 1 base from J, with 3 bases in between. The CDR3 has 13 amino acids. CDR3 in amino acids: CASSLVGTDTQYF. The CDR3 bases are TGTGCCAGCAGCTTAGTAGGCACAGATACGCAGTATTTT.

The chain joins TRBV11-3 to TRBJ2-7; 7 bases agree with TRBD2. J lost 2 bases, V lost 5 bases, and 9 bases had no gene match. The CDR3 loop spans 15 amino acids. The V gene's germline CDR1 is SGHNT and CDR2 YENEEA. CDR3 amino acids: CASSPSGGVAYEQYF. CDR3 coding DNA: TGTGCCAGCAGCCCCTCGGGGGGAGTGGCCTACGAGCAGTACTTC.

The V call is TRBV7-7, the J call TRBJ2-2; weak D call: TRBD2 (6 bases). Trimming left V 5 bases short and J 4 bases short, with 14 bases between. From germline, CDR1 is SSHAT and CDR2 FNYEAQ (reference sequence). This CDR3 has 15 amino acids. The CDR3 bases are TGTGCCAGCAGCCAGGACGGGGGAGGCACCGGGGAGCTGTTTTTT. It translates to CASSQDGGGTGELFF. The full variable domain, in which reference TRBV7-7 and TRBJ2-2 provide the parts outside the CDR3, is GAGVSQSPRYKVTKRGQDVTLRCDPISSHATLYWYQQALGQGPEFLTYFNYEAQPDKSGLPSDRFSAERPEGSISTLTIQRTEQRDSAMYRCASSQDGGGTGELFFGEGSRLTVL.

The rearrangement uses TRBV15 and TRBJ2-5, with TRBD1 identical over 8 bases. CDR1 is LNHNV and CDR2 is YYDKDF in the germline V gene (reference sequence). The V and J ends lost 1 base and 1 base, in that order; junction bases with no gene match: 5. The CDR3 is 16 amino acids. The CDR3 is CATSRGGTGIQETQYF. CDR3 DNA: TGTGCCACCAGCAGAGGTGGGACAGGTATCCAAGAGACCCAGTACTTC. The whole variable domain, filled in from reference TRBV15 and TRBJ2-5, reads DAMVIQNPRYQVTQFGKPVTLSCSQTLNHNVMYWYQQKSSQAPKLLFHYYDKDFNNEADTPDNFQSRRPNTSFCFLDIRSPGLGDTAMYLCATSRGGTGIQETQYFGPGTRLLVL.

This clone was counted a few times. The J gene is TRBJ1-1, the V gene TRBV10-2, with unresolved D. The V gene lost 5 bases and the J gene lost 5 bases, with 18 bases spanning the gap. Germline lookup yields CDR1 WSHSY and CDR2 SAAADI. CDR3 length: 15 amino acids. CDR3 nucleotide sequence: TGCGCCAGCAGTTCAGAGGGAACGATAGCGACTGAAGCTTTCTTT. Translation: CASSSEGTIATEAFF.

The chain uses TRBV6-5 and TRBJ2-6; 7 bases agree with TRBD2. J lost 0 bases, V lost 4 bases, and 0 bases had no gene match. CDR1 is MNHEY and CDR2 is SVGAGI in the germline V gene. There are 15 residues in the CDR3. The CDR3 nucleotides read TGTGCCAGCAGTTCGGGGGGCTCTGGGGCCAACGTCCTGACTTTC. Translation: CASSSGGSGANVLTF.

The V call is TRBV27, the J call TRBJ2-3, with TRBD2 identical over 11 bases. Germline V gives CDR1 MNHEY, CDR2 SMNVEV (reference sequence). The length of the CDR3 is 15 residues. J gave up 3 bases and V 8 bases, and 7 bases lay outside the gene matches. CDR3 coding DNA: TGTGCCAGCCGTAGACTAGCGGGGACGACAGATACGCAGTATTTT. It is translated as CASRRLAGTTDTQYF.

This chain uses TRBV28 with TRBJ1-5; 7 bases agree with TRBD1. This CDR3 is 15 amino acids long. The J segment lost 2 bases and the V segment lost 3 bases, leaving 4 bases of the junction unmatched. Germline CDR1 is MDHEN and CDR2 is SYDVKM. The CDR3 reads CASSFSTGGNQPQHF. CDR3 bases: TGTGCCAGCAGTTTTTCTACAGGGGGCAATCAGCCCCAGCATTTT.

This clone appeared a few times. This chain's CDR3 is CASSPRRLAPQETQYF. CDR3 DNA sequence: TGTGCCAGCAGCCCGCGGCGACTGGCCCCCCAAGAGACCCAGTACTTC. V is TRBV7-9 and J is TRBJ2-5; D uncertain. CDR3 length equals 16 residues. V lost 5 bases and J 1 base, leaving 17 bases between the germline ends. CDR1 SEHNR and CDR2 FQNEAQ come from the germline V gene (reference sequence). Full variable domain (outside the CDR3, taken from reference TRBV7-9 and TRBJ2-5): DTGVSQNPRHKITKRGQNVTFRCDPISEHNRLYWYRQTLGQGPEFLTYFQNEAQLEKSRLLSDRFSAERPKGSFSTLEIQRTEQGDSAMYLCASSPRRLAPQETQYFGPGTRLLVL.